Following are 8 T cell receptor beta chains from one sample sequenced in a study of blood T cell repertoires in COVID-19. Libraries were prepared by immunoSEQ multiplex PCR; TCRdb keeps only in-frame clonotypes and omits some of them. This sample has roughly 180,000 clones, with under 85% found just once. The sample was peripheral blood. Receptors originate from a human donor in a cohort sampled during active COVID-19.

In DNA form, the CDR3 reads TGTGCCAGCTCACCACCGGTGCGGGGGGAAGGTGAGCAGTTCTTC. Protein sequence: CASSPPVRGEGEQFF. The chain couples TRBV18 to TRBJ2-1, with 8 bases identical to TRBD2. The CDR3 runs 15 residues. Unmatched junction bases numbered 7, after V lost 0 bases and J lost 9 bases. In germline, CDR1 is KGHSH, CDR2 LQKENI.

This clone was detected only once. The chain recombines TRBV4-1 with TRBJ2-3; D might be TRBD1 (5 bases). CDR1 is MGHRA, CDR2 YSYEKL, per germline. V was cut by 0 bases and J by 0 bases, with 25 bases left in between. This CDR3 spans 21 amino acids. The CDR3 DNA reads as TGCGCCAGCAGCCAAGATTCGGCTACCCTTTTAGACAGTTGGAGCACAGATACGCAGTATTTT. Its translation: CASSQDSATLLDSWSTDTQYF.

This rearrangement joins TRBV2 to TRBJ1-2, with D tentatively TRBD1 (6 bases). In germline, CDR1 is SNHLY, CDR2 FYNNEI. V lost 7 bases, J lost 4 bases, and 22 bases lay in between. The CDR3 extends over 16 amino acids. CDR3 nucleotides: TGTGCCAGCACACAATCAGGGGCCAGCCTCCTCTATGGCTACACCTTC. It is translated as CASTQSGASLLYGYTF.

V and J are TRBV29-1 and TRBJ1-2, with no clear D. Germline CDR1 reads SQVTM; CDR2 reads ANQGSEA. This CDR3 comprises 13 residues. Trimming took 1 base from V and 7 from J, leaving 13 bases between them. This chain's CDR3 is CSVEVSGSGGYTF. The CDR3, as DNA: TGCAGCGTTGAAGTGTCTGGGTCGGGTGGCTACACCTTC.

The chain is built from TRBV7-9 and TRBJ1-1; tentatively, D is TRBD1 (5 bases). Germline V gene data show CDR1 as SEHNR and CDR2 as FQNEAQ (reference sequence). CDR3 length: 12 residues. V was trimmed by 4 bases and J by 4 bases, leaving 7 bases between them. The CDR3 is CASSSGATEAFF. DNA for the CDR3: TGTGCCAGCAGCTCTGGGGCCACTGAAGCTTTCTTT. The full variable domain, in which reference TRBV7-9 and TRBJ1-1 provide the parts outside the CDR3, is DTGVSQNPRHKITKRGQNVTFRCDPISEHNRLYWYRQTLGQGPEFLTYFQNEAQLEKSRLLSDRFSAERPKGSFSTLEIQRTEQGDSAMYLCASSSGATEAFFGQGTRLTVV.

The chain is built from TRBV7-6 and TRBJ2-7; 10 nucleotides align to TRBD2. Trimming at V came to 1 base and at J to 3 bases, leaving 9 bases not matched to a gene. The CDR3 covers 17 residues. The V gene's germline CDR1 is SGHVS and CDR2 FNYEAQ. CDR3 in amino acids: CASSLGWGSGGDYEQYF. For the CDR3, the DNA is TGTGCCAGCAGCTTAGGATGGGGGAGCGGGGGGGACTACGAGCAGTACTTC. Filled out from reference TRBV7-6 and TRBJ2-7, the complete variable domain reads GAGVSQSPRYKVTKRGQDVALRCDPISGHVSLYWYRQALGQGPEFLTYFNYEAQQDKSGLPNDRFSAERPEGSISTLTIQRTEQRDSAMYRCASSLGWGSGGDYEQYFGPGTRLTVT.

This sequence joins TRBV7-3 and TRBJ1-6, with TRBD1 matching over 11 bases. Trimming took 5 bases from V and 7 from J; bases not matched to a gene: 7. Germline-derived CDR1 and CDR2 are SGHTA and FQGTGA. The CDR3 sequence is 16 residues long. The CDR3 DNA follows: TGTGCCAGCAGCCCCTCGGACAGGGGGCAGAATTCACCCCTCCACTTT. Protein product: CASSPSDRGQNSPLHF.

As for this clone: This sample also contains other DNA sequences that code for the same CDR3. The chain couples TRBV19 to TRBJ1-1, with D possibly TRBD1 on 5 matching bases. Germline V lookup: CDR1 LNHDA, CDR2 SQIVND (reference sequence). V lost 5 bases and J lost 0, with 10 bases in between. The CDR3 length is 14 residues. CDR3 loop: CASSSGGMNTEAFF. The CDR3 DNA sequence: TGTGCCAGTAGTTCCGGGGGGATGAACACTGAAGCTTTCTTT.